These 11 T cell receptor beta chains came from one sample sequenced in a study of blood T cells in healthy people across ages. Using a J-beta primer mix together with a sample-barcoded 5' primer, a second PCR was run for roughly 7 to 11 cycles. One entry per CDR3 protein results from TCRdb running MiXCR on the 5' RACE reads. Seen here are around 1.1 million distinct CDR3 sequences, 30% to 40% observed once, and the top ten hold roughly 14%. Sequences were obtained from blood. These receptors were taken from a man aged 18 to 35 in good health.

This sequence joins TRBV5-6 and TRBJ1-2; 7 bases align to TRBD1. J lost 2 bases, V lost 1 base, and 8 bases had no gene match. This CDR3 has 16 amino acids. CDR1 is SGHDT, CDR2 YYEEEE, per germline. The CDR3 bases are TGTGCCAGCAGCTTGCGGGACAGATCCGAAAACTATGGCTACACCTTC. As protein: CASSLRDRSENYGYTF. Based on the CDR3 plus reference TRBV5-6 and TRBJ1-2, the full variable domain is DAGVTQSPTHLIKTRGQQVTLRCSPKSGHDTVSWYQQALGQGPQFIFQYYEEEERQRGNFPDRFSGHQFPNYSSELNVNALLLGDSALYLCASSLRDRSENYGYTFGSGTRLTVV.

For this clonotype: The junction shows a germline mismatch at one end, possibly a read error. This chain uses TRBV12-3 or TRBV12-4 with TRBJ2-3; D perhaps matches TRBD2 (5 bases). The CDR3 extends over 13 amino acids. CDR3 region: CASSVAGRDAQYF. In DNA form, the CDR3 reads TGTGCCAGCAGTGTAGCCGGACGGGATGCGCAGTATTTT.

This chain joins TRBV7-7 and TRBJ2-5, with D possibly matching TRBD2 (6 bases). The DNA matches TRBJ2-1 better at its end, which makes the J call doubtful. The germline CDR1 and CDR2 sequences are SSHAT and FNYEAQ (reference sequence). The CDR3 loop spans 13 amino acids. The CDR3 sequence: CASSRTIQETQFF. The CDR3 region has the DNA TGTGCTAGCTCGAGGACTATCCAAGAGACCCAGTTCTTC.

Ten or more counts support this clonotype. V usage is TRBV29-1 and J usage is TRBJ1-1; D gene unclear. CDR3 length equals 14 residues. Germline values: CDR1 SQVTM, CDR2 ANQGSEA. Trimming removed 6 bases from V and 0 bases from J, with 14 bases in between. The CDR3, as DNA: TGCAGCGTGTCAGTCACTACAATGAACACTGAAGCTTTCTTT. This encodes CSVSVTTMNTEAFF.

This clonotype was seen a single time. This chain connects TRBV29-1 to TRBJ2-2; possibly TRBD1 for D (6 bases). Trimming took 8 bases from V and 0 from J, leaving 10 bases between them. From germline, CDR1 is SQVTM and CDR2 ANQGSEA. CDR3 length: 13 residues. CDR3 in DNA: TGCAGCACCTGGACAGCGAACACCGGGGAGCTGTTTTTT. It codes for CSTWTANTGELFF.

This clonotype showed up just a few times. This rearrangement joins TRBV7-2 to TRBJ2-7, with D possibly matching TRBD1 (6 bases). V lost 9 bases and J 9 bases, leaving 18 bases between the germline ends. The CDR3 is made up of 12 amino acids. Germline CDR1 reads SGHTA; CDR2 reads FQGNSA. CDR3 residues: CARRSTGTAQYF. DNA for the CDR3: TGTGCCAGAAGATCTACAGGGACCGCGCAGTACTTC.

The J gene is TRBJ2-1, the V gene TRBV5-1; either TRBD1 or TRBD2 may fit D (5 bases each). V dropped 3 bases and J dropped 9 bases, with 13 bases sitting between them. From germline, CDR1 is SGHRS and CDR2 YFSETQ. This CDR3 is 13 amino acids long. Written as DNA, the CDR3 is TGCGCCAGCAGCTCGGGACCTGGGGCTGAGCAGTTCTTC. This gives the protein CASSSGPGAEQFF.

CDR3 sequence: CASSQDRFDTEAFF. The CDR3 bases are TGCGCCAGCAGCCAAGATCGATTTGACACTGAAGCTTTCTTT. The rearrangement uses TRBV4-3 and TRBJ1-1; no definite D call. With 0 bases removed from V and 3 bases from J, the gap between germline ends came to 8 bases. The length of the CDR3 is 14 residues. The germline V gene encodes CDR1 LGHNA and CDR2 YSLEER.

The rearrangement joins TRBV29-1 to TRBJ2-1; TRBD1 might be the D (6 bases). CDR1 is SQVTM, CDR2 ANQGSEA, per germline. Deletions cut 3 bases from V and 3 bases from J, with 12 bases between. This CDR3 region has 14 residues. The CDR3 DNA sequence: TGCAGCGTTGAGGGGGCCTATCGCTACAATGAGCAGTTCTTC. It translates to CSVEGAYRYNEQFF.

The V call is TRBV4-2, the J call TRBJ1-1; TRBD1 agrees at 7 bases. This CDR3 contains 15 residues. After removal of 4 bases from V and 4 bases from J, the junction contained 9 bases not matched to a gene. Germline V gene data show CDR1 as LGHNA and CDR2 as YNFKEQ. The DNA for the CDR3 is TGTGCCAGCAGCCTCTCTGGACAGGAGTTCACTGAAGCTTTCTTT. Protein sequence: CASSLSGQEFTEAFF.

The chain combines TRBV29-1 with TRBJ1-2; a weak D match, TRBD1 (6 bases). V was shortened by 1 base and J by 6 bases, with 21 bases between the two germline ends. The CDR3 is 16 residues long. CDR1 and CDR2 from the germline V gene are SQVTM and ANQGSEA. In DNA, the CDR3 is TGCAGCGTTGAAGGGCGGTCGTCGCTTCACAGGGATGGCTACACCTTC. This gives the protein CSVEGRSSLHRDGYTF.